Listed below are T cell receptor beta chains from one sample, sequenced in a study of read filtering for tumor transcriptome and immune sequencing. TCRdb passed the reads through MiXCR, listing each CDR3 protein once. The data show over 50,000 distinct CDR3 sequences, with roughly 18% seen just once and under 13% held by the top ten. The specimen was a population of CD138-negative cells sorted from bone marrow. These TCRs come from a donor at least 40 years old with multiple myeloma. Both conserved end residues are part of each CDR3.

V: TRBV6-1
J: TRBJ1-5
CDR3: CASRIQGGGNQPQHF

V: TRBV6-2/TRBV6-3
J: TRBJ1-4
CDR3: CASSWGGNEKLFF

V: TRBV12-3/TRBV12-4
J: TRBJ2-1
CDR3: CASSLYGLAAYNEQFF

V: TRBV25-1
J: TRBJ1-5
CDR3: CASSLGGSNQPQHF

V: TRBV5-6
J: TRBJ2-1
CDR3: CVSSTGSKQFF

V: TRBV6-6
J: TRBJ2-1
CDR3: CASSPTSGRFEQFF

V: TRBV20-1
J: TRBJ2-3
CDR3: CSAREGAGTDTQYF

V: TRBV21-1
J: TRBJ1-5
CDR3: CASSNSGREEGNQPQHF

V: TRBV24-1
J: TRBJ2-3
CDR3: CATSGLADPSNTQYF

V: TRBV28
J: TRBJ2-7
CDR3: CASRWVGGTSEQYF

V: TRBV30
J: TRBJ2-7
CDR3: CAWSVQGYEQYF

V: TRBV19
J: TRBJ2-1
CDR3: CASSIASGGAHEQFF

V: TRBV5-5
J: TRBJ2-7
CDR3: CASSSRDRGREQYF

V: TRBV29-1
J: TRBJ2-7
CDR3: CSVADRGMGEQYF

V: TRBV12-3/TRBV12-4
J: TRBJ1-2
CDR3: CASSSRDWVADGYTF

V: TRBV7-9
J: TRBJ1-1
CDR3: CASSLGQYTEAFF

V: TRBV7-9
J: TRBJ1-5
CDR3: CASSANRVPQPQHF

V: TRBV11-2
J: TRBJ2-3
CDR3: CASSIRDHTDAQYF

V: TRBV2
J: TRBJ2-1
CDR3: CASGAGLNSYNEQFF

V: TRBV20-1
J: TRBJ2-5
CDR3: CGARDWAEGVKHGETQYF

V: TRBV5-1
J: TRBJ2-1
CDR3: CASSFLGTSGTEGNEQFF

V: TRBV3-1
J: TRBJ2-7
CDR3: CASSLGRGSSYEQYF

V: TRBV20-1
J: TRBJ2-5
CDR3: CSARGDFAGVLETQYF

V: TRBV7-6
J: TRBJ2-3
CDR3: CASSLEVRGRTDTQYF

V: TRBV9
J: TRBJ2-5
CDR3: CASSVTAGETQYF

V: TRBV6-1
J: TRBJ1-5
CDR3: CASSVMTGNQPQHF

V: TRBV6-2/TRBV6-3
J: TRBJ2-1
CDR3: CASRPSSGFNEQFF

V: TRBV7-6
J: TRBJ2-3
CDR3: CASSLGAWGYSVTQYF

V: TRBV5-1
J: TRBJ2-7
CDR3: CASSLNQRGEQYF

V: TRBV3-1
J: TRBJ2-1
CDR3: CASSPTLILAGGYLIF

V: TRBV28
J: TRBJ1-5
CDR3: CASIQSLGGNQPQHF

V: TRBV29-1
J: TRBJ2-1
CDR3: CSVPPGSVNEQFF

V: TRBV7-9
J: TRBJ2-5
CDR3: CASSLGASGRWETQYF

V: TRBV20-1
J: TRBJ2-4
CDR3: CSAQGLQNIQYF

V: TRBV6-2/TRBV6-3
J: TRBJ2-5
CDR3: CASSYMTRETQYF

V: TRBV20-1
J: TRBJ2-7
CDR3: CSARDQLETSIYEQYF

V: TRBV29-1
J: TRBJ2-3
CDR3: CSVFLAGGPPDTQYF

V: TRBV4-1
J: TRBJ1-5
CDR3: CASSPSWGGSNQPQHF

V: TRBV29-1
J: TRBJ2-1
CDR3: CSVEPRASGSNEQFF

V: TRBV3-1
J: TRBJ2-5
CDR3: CASSPRLAAETQYF

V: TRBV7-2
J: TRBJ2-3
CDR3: CASSSGLAGGTDTQYF

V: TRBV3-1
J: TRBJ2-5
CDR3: CASSQAGSNGPQETQYF

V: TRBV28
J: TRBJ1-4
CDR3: CASSLRPTSTNEKLFF